A single sample is the source of the 14 T cell receptor beta chains below, sequenced in a study of radiation and T cells in renal cell carcinoma. Time point reported: blood 4 weeks post-SBRT, at nephrectomy. Treatment reported: 15 Gy SBRT to primary tumor, nephrectomy 4 weeks later. Assay used: immunoSEQ multiplex PCR; TCRdb lists only in-frame clones, some missing. Seen here are just over 95,000 clones, around 84% observed once, and the top ten hold approximately 7.8%. The sequences come from blood, collected from a patient whose treatment included radiotherapy and nephrectomy. Source of these receptors: a man aged 60 to 69 with renal cell carcinoma.

This clone is judged medium-sized (0.01 to 0.1%). The V and J genes are TRBV27 and TRBJ1-1; D gene unclear. The CDR3 is 14 residues long. V lost 6 bases, J lost 0 bases, and 11 bases lay in between. Germline V gives CDR1 MNHEY, CDR2 SMNVEV (reference sequence). The DNA of the CDR3 is TGTGCCAGCAGACGGACGGTACTGAACACTGAAGCTTTCTTT. As protein: CASRRTVLNTEAFF.

CDR3 coding DNA: TGTGCCAGCACCCATCCTTTTGACGGGACAGGGGTCACCGGGGAGCTGTTTTTT. Protein sequence: CASTHPFDGTGVTGELFF. The chain couples TRBV27 to TRBJ2-2; 10 positions agree with TRBD1. The V gene end was trimmed by 7 bases and the J gene end by 4 bases; junction bases not matched to a gene: 15. The CDR3 length is 18 residues. CDR1 MNHEY and CDR2 SMNVEV come from the germline V gene (reference sequence).

The CDR3 is CASRITGANSYEQYF. As DNA, the CDR3 is TGTGCCAGCAGGATAACAGGGGCCAACTCCTACGAGCAGTACTTC. The chain has TRBV6-1 and TRBJ2-7, with 7 bases that match TRBD1. Looked up from germline, CDR1 is MNHNS and CDR2 is SASEGT. The J segment lost 0 bases and the V segment lost 6 bases, leaving 8 bases of the junction unmatched. This CDR3 has 15 amino acids.

The chain joins TRBV6-1 to TRBJ2-5; D perhaps matches TRBD2 (5 bases). This CDR3 contains 12 residues. Deletions cut 4 bases from V and 5 bases from J, with 8 bases between. In germline, CDR1 is MNHNS, CDR2 SASEGT. CDR3 DNA sequence: TGTGCCAGCAGTGCGTGGGAGGAGACCCAGTACTTC. This encodes CASSAWEETQYF.

The chain links TRBV27 to TRBJ2-7; the D gene could be TRBD1 or TRBD2 (5 bases each). The CDR3 covers 14 residues. With 3 bases removed from V and 3 bases from J, the gap between germline ends came to 12 bases. Per germline, CDR1 MNHEY and CDR2 SMNVEV (reference sequence). This CDR3 reads CASSLGRYDYEQYF. The CDR3 DNA follows: TGTGCCAGCAGTTTGGGACGGTATGACTACGAGCAGTACTTC.

The chain uses TRBV4-2 and TRBJ1-1; no reliable D call. The CDR3 consists of 13 residues. Looked up from germline, CDR1 is LGHNA and CDR2 is YNFKEQ. The germline V and J ends were trimmed by 1 base and 4 bases, with 7 bases remaining between them. The CDR3 region has the DNA TGTGCCAGCAGCCAAGTCCAGACCACTGAAGCTTTCTTT. This sequence encodes CASSQVQTTEAFF.

V is TRBV11-2 and J is TRBJ1-1; the D is unclear. This CDR3 is 12 amino acids long. The germline gives CDR1 SGHAT, CDR2 FQNNGV. Trimming shortened V by 1 base and J by 10 bases, and 10 bases separated the two germline ends. CDR3 sequence (DNA): TGTGCCAGCAGCTTAGTGGCGGGTGGAGCTTTCTTT. This translates into CASSLVAGGAFF. Variable domain in full (rest from reference TRBV11-2 and TRBJ1-1): EAGVAQSPRYKIIEKRQSVAFWCNPISGHATLYWYQQILGQGPKLLIQFQNNGVVDDSQLPKDRFSAERLKGVDSTLKIQPAKLEDSAVYLCASSLVAGGAFFGQGTRLTVV.

The chain carries TRBV29-1 and TRBJ2-2; a weak D match, TRBD1 (7 bases). Germline V gene lookup returns CDR1 SQVTM and CDR2 ANQGSEA. The CDR3 totals 13 residues. Between the trimmed V and J ends, which lost 6 bases and 7 bases, there was a span of 15 bases. The chain's CDR3 is CSVQGGGNGELFF. The CDR3 DNA reads TGCAGCGTCCAGGGGGGAGGCAACGGGGAGCTGTTTTTT.

The chain uses TRBV5-1 and TRBJ2-1, with D perhaps TRBD1 (6 bases). This CDR3 region has 15 residues. Germline V CDR1 and CDR2: SGHRS, YFSETQ. Trimming took off 0 bases at V and 2 bases at J, with 9 bases between the two ends. The CDR3 DNA sequence: TGCGCCAGCAGCTTGGGACAGGTCGCCTACAATGAGCAGTTCTTC. Its protein is CASSLGQVAYNEQFF. Supplemented by reference TRBV5-1 and TRBJ2-1, the full variable domain reads KAGVTQTPRYLIKTRGQQVTLSCSPISGHRSVSWYQQTPGQGLQFLFEYFSETQRNKGNFPGRFSGRQFSNSRSEMNVSTLELGDSALYLCASSLGQVAYNEQFFGPGTRLTVL.

This rearrangement joins TRBV15 to TRBJ2-7; D call uncertain. CDR3 length: 14 amino acids. V dropped 5 bases and J dropped 5 bases, with 16 bases sitting between them. Per germline, CDR1 LNHNV and CDR2 YYDKDF (reference sequence). The CDR3 DNA sequence: TGTGCCACCAGCCTCGGAAGTGAGGTGGACGAGCAGTACTTC. It translates to CATSLGSEVDEQYF.

This clone was observed a few times. The chain couples TRBV5-4 to TRBJ1-2; unclear D gene. V was cut by 3 bases and J by 8 bases, with 20 bases left in between. The germline V gene has CDR1 SGHNT and CDR2 YYREEE (reference sequence). CDR3 length equals 15 residues. CDR3 bases: TGTGCCAGCAGCTATCGGGAGGGCAACCTGTTGGGCTACACCTTC. Protein: CASSYREGNLLGYTF.

The chain links TRBV19 to TRBJ2-7, with 10 bases matching TRBD2. The CDR3 contains 15 residues. Germline CDR1 LNHDA, CDR2 SQIVND (reference sequence). J was trimmed by 5 bases and V by 5 bases; bases with no gene match: 9. The DNA of the CDR3 is TGTGCCAGTAGTCCCCGTCTAGCGGGAGTTCACGAGCAGTACTTC. Its translation is CASSPRLAGVHEQYF.

V and J are TRBV10-1 and TRBJ2-3, with 10 bases lining up with TRBD2. V lost 2 bases, J lost 3 bases, and 2 bases stayed unmatched. This CDR3 comprises 15 residues. Germline-derived CDR1 and CDR2 are WNHNN and SYGVQD (reference sequence). The CDR3 coding sequence is TGCGCCAGCAGTGAGACTAGCGGGATGACAGATACGCAGTATTTT. Amino acids: CASSETSGMTDTQYF.

At least ten counts were recorded for this clone. The junction and the germline gene differ at one end; a read error may be behind it. V is TRBV11-2 and J is TRBJ2-2, with a tentative D call TRBD1 (6 bases). Germline V gene sequence: CDR1 SGHAT, CDR2 FQNNGV. The CDR3 runs 14 residues. The CDR3 DNA is TGTGCCAGCAGCCATAACAGGGAACACCGGGGAACACTTTTT. It encodes CASSHNREHRGTLF.